This T cell receptor (beta chain) was recovered during a study of blood T cell repertoires in COVID-19. Original methodology: Reference gene primer amplification yielded estimated nucleated cell counts. Sequenced by immunoSEQ multiplex PCR; TCRdb stores in-frame clones only, minus some. The V and J calls and clone size come from that table; D and trimming were worked out from the DNA. This table has around 340,000 clones, 89% appearing once. The Seattle site enrolled patients during active infection and followed them longitudinally. The germline gives CDR1 SGDLS, CDR2 YYNGEE. This CDR3 comprises 15 residues. The trim removed 3 bases at V and 7 bases at J, leaving 6 bases unmatched.

The V and J genes are TRBV9 and TRBJ2-1; 11 nucleotides align to TRBD2. This sequence was found in a woman aged 55 to 70 with COVID-19, enrolled during active disease. The sequencing sample was made of peripheral blood. CDR3 residues: CASSAVAGGRNEQFF. The CDR3, as DNA: TGTGCCAGCAGCGCTGTAGCGGGGGGGAGGAATGAGCAGTTCTTC.